Each of the 17 T cell receptor beta chains below was sequenced from the same sample in a study of OX40 agonist ivuxolimab in advanced cancers. Generated by immunoSEQ multiplex PCR, the TCRdb table keeps only in-frame clones and is missing some. The top ten hold 3.5% to 4.5% of the sample, which has about 88,000 clones, roughly 84% seen once. Material: CD4+ or CD8+ T cells sorted from blood, obtained in a trial of the OX40 agonist ivuxolimab. All receptors derive from an adult with an advanced solid tumor such as melanoma, head and neck, liver or kidney cancer.

The rearrangement uses TRBV7-9 and TRBJ2-1, with TRBD2 matching over 12 bases. The V segment lost 6 bases and the J segment 9 bases; nucleotides outside the gene matches: 6. Germline CDR1 is SEHNR and CDR2 is FQNEAQ (reference sequence). This CDR3 is built from 14 residues. This CDR3 reads CASSMTSGSTEQFF. The CDR3 DNA follows: TGTGCCAGCAGTATGACTAGCGGGAGTACTGAGCAGTTCTTC. The whole variable domain, filled in from reference TRBV7-9 and TRBJ2-1, reads DTGVSQNPRHKITKRGQNVTFRCDPISEHNRLYWYRQTLGQGPEFLTYFQNEAQLEKSRLLSDRFSAERPKGSFSTLEIQRTEQGDSAMYLCASSMTSGSTEQFFGPGTRLTVL.

The chain has TRBV6-1 and TRBJ1-1; D unresolved. This CDR3 is built from 14 residues. Per germline, CDR1 MNHNS and CDR2 SASEGT. Trimming removed 6 bases from V and 3 bases from J, with 14 bases in between. CDR3 amino acids: CASSPEHDDTEAFF. The DNA for the CDR3 is TGTGCCAGCAGCCCAGAACATGACGACACTGAAGCTTTCTTT.

This rearrangement joins TRBV7-2 to TRBJ2-1; a possible D gene is TRBD2 (5 bases). With 5 bases removed from V and 8 bases from J, the gap between germline ends came to 13 bases. In germline, CDR1 is SGHTA, CDR2 FQGNSA. The CDR3 runs to 13 residues. The DNA for the CDR3 is TGTGCCAGCAGCCAAGGAACGGGATATGAGCAGTTCTTC. As protein: CASSQGTGYEQFF. Full variable domain (missing parts from reference TRBV7-2 and TRBJ2-1): GAGVSQSPSNKVTEKGKDVELRCDPISGHTALYWYRQSLGQGLEFLIYFQGNSAPDKSGLPSDRFSAERTGGSVSTLTIQRTQQEDSAVYLCASSQGTGYEQFFGPGTRLTVL.

This clone showed up just once. The rearrangement uses TRBV19 and TRBJ2-5; 9 nucleotides align to TRBD1. Per germline, CDR1 LNHDA and CDR2 SQIVND (reference sequence). The V gene end was trimmed by 4 bases and the J gene end by 5 bases; junction bases not matched to a gene: 5. The CDR3 is 14 amino acids. The CDR3 coding sequence is TGTGCCAGTAGTACGGGACAGGGTCGGGAGACCCAGTACTTC. Encoded protein: CASSTGQGRETQYF.

The J gene is TRBJ2-6, the V gene TRBV30; D remains ambiguous. The CDR3 length is 15 residues. Germline V gene data show CDR1 as GTSNPN and CDR2 as SVGIG (reference sequence). Between the trimmed V and J ends, which lost 4 bases and 2 bases, there was a span of 12 bases. CDR3 nucleotide sequence: TGTGCCTGGAAGCCTCCGTCCACTGGGGCCAACGTCCTGACTTTC. Translation: CAWKPPSTGANVLTF.

The chain uses TRBV2 and TRBJ2-2, with 14 nucleotides matching TRBD2. J lost 3 bases, V lost 4 bases, and 1 base had no gene match. Germline V gene lookup returns CDR1 SNHLY and CDR2 FYNNEI. This CDR3 region has 16 residues. The CDR3 coding sequence is TGTGCCAGCAGTGGGGGACTAGCGGGAGACACCGGGGAGCTGTTTTTT. Its translation is CASSGGLAGDTGELFF.

The chain combines TRBV15 with TRBJ1-5, with TRBD1 as a possible D gene (6 bases). Trimming removed 0 bases from V and 6 bases from J, with 12 bases in between. Germline V gene lookup returns CDR1 LNHNV and CDR2 YYDKDF (reference sequence). The CDR3 contains 15 residues. The CDR3 DNA follows: TGTGCCACCAGCAGAGAGGGGGCCCTCAGTCAGCCCCAGCATTTT. It yields the protein CATSREGALSQPQHF.

The chain joins TRBV7-2 to TRBJ1-5; no clear D gene. The V gene's germline CDR1 is SGHTA and CDR2 FQGNSA. V dropped 3 bases and J dropped 2 bases, with 5 bases sitting between them. This CDR3 is 13 amino acids long. This chain's CDR3 is CASSFSRNQPQHF. The CDR3 DNA is TGTGCCAGCAGCTTTTCCCGCAATCAGCCCCAGCATTTT.

This rearrangement joins TRBV12-1 to TRBJ2-5; TRBD2 is the table's D call, not checked against the DNA. TRBV12-1 is termed a pseudogene. There are 15 residues in the CDR3. The CDR3, as DNA: TGTGCCAGCAGCCCCCTCTCTAGCGGGATTACCCCCCAGTACTTC. Translation: CASSPLSSGITPQYF.

The chain is built from TRBV19 and TRBJ1-2; D is possibly TRBD1 (5 bases). The V gene's germline CDR1 is LNHDA and CDR2 SQIVND (reference sequence). The CDR3 contains 16 residues. Trimming shortened V by 2 bases and J by 4 bases, and 17 bases separated the two germline ends. The CDR3: CASSIRLGDFGYGYTF. For the CDR3, the DNA is TGTGCCAGTAGTATACGTTTAGGGGATTTTGGCTATGGCTACACCTTC. The full variable domain, in which reference TRBV19 and TRBJ1-2 provide the parts outside the CDR3, is DGGITQSPKYLFRKEGQNVTLSCEQNLNHDAMYWYRQDPGQGLRLIYYSQIVNDFQKGDIAEGYSVSREKKESFPLTVTSAQKNPTAFYLCASSIRLGDFGYGYTFGSGTRLTVV.

Only one count was recorded for this clone. The genes are TRBV18 and TRBJ2-7; a possible D gene is TRBD2 (6 bases). Germline V gene data show CDR1 as KGHSH and CDR2 as LQKENI. Trimming pared 1 base from V and 3 bases from J, leaving 10 bases between. CDR3 size: 14 residues. CDR3 residues: CASSPLAGNYEQYF. CDR3 coding DNA: TGTGCCAGCTCACCACTGGCGGGGAACTACGAGCAGTACTTC. The whole variable domain, remainder taken from reference TRBV18 and TRBJ2-7, is NAGVMQNPRHLVRRRGQEARLRCSPMKGHSHVYWYRQLPEEGLKFMVYLQKENIIDESGMPKERFSAEFPKEGPSILRIQQVVRGDSAAYFCASSPLAGNYEQYFGPGTRLTVT.

V usage is TRBV5-1 and J usage is TRBJ1-1; no reliable D call. This CDR3 has 13 residues. V lost 2 bases and J 0 bases, leaving 5 bases between the germline ends. Germline loops: CDR1 SGHRS, CDR2 YFSETQ. The CDR3 region has the DNA TGCGCCAGCAGCTTCGGGTTGAACACTGAAGCTTTCTTT. Its protein product is CASSFGLNTEAFF. Combining the CDR3 with reference TRBV5-1 and TRBJ1-1 gives the whole variable domain KAGVTQTPRYLIKTRGQQVTLSCSPISGHRSVSWYQQTPGQGLQFLFEYFSETQRNKGNFPGRFSGRQFSNSRSEMNVSTLELGDSALYLCASSFGLNTEAFFGQGTRLTVV.

The table lists this clone with a few counts. The chain couples TRBV6-5 to TRBJ2-7, with 7 nucleotides matching TRBD2. Germline CDR1 MNHEY, CDR2 SVGAGI. This CDR3 contains 14 residues. Germline trimming cut 11 bases from V and 4 bases from J; bases unmatched to any gene: 14. CDR3 loop: CAPGARLAFYEQYF. The CDR3 DNA reads as TGTGCCCCCGGAGCGAGACTAGCTTTTTACGAGCAGTACTTC.

V usage is TRBV5-1 and J usage is TRBJ2-1; 7 bases are a match to TRBD2. This CDR3 is built from 16 residues. Germline V lookup: CDR1 SGHRS, CDR2 YFSETQ. V lost 4 bases, J lost 0 bases, and 7 bases stayed unmatched. CDR3 amino acids: CASSGPGTNSYNEQFF. The CDR3 DNA sequence: TGCGCCAGCAGCGGGCCCGGGACTAACTCCTACAATGAGCAGTTCTTC.

This clone came up once. The rearrangement links TRBV18 to TRBJ2-5; 7 positions agree with TRBD2. CDR1 is KGHSH and CDR2 is LQKENI in the germline V gene. The CDR3 totals 15 residues. V shed 6 bases and J 1 base; nucleotides not matched to a gene: 8. DNA of the CDR3: TGTGCCAGCTCCGGATCTAGCGGTCTCCAAGAGACCCAGTACTTC. Translation gives CASSGSSGLQETQYF.

V and J are TRBV5-6 and TRBJ2-5; tentatively, D is TRBD1 or TRBD2 (5 bases each). The length of the CDR3 is 13 residues. V lost 0 bases, J lost 3 bases, and 6 bases lay in between. The germline CDR1 and CDR2 sequences are SGHDT and YYEEEE. The CDR3 DNA reads TGTGCCAGCAGCTTGGGAGGGGAAGAGACCCAGTACTTC. This gives the protein CASSLGGEETQYF.

The chain links TRBV14 to TRBJ2-3; 14 nucleotides align to TRBD2. The junction had 15 bases not matched to a gene; V was cut back by 5 bases and J by 5 bases. There are 19 residues in the CDR3. Per the germline V gene, CDR1 is SGHDN and CDR2 is FVKESK. The DNA of the CDR3 is TGTGCCAGCAGCTCCGGACTAGCGGGAGGACCTAATACTCAAGATACGCAGTATTTT. Protein: CASSSGLAGGPNTQDTQYF.